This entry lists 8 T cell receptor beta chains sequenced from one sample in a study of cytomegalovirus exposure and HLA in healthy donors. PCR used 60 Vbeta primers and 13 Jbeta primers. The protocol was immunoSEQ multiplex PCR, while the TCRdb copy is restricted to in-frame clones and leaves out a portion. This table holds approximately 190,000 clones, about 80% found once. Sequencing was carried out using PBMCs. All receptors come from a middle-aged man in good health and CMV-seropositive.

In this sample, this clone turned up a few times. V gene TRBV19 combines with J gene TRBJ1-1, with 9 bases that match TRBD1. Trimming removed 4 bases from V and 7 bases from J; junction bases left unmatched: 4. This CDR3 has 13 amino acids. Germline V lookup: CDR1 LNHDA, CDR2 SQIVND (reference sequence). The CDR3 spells CASSRGQGGEAFF. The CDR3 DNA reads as TGTGCCAGTAGTAGGGGACAGGGCGGTGAAGCTTTCTTT.

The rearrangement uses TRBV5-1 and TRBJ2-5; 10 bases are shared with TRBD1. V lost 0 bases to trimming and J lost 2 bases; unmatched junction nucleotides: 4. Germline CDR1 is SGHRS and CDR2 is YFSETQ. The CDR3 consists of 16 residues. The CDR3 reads CASSLGGQGVQETQYF. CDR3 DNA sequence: TGCGCCAGCAGCTTGGGCGGACAGGGGGTGCAAGAGACCCAGTACTTC. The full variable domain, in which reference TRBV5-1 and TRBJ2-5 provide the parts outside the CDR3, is KAGVTQTPRYLIKTRGQQVTLSCSPISGHRSVSWYQQTPGQGLQFLFEYFSETQRNKGNFPGRFSGRQFSNSRSEMNVSTLELGDSALYLCASSLGGQGVQETQYFGPGTRLLVL.

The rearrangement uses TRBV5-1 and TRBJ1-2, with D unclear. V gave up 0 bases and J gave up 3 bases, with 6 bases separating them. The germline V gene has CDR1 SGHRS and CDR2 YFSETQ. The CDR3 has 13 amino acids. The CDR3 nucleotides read TGCGCCAGCAGCTTGGAGAGGGACTATGGCTACACCTTC. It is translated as CASSLERDYGYTF.

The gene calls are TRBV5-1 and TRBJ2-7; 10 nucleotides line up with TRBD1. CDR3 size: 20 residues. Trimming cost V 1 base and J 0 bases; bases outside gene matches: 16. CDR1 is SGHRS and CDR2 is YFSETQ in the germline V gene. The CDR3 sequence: CASSLWAPRTGGRYSYEQYF. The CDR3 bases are TGCGCCAGCAGCTTGTGGGCCCCTAGGACAGGGGGGAGGTACTCCTACGAGCAGTACTTC.

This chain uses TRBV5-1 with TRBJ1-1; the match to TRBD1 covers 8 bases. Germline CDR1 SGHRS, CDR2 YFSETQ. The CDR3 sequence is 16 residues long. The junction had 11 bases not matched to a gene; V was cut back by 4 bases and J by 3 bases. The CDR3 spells CASSRWDRTEDTEAFF. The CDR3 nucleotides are TGCGCCAGCAGCAGGTGGGACAGGACGGAGGACACTGAAGCTTTCTTT.

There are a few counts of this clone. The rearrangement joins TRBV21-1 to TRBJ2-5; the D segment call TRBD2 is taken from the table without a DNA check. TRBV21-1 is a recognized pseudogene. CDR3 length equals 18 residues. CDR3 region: CASSKEPPTSGSGETQYF. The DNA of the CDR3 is TGTGCCAGCAGCAAAGAACCCCCTACTAGCGGGAGCGGAGAGACCCAGTACTTC.

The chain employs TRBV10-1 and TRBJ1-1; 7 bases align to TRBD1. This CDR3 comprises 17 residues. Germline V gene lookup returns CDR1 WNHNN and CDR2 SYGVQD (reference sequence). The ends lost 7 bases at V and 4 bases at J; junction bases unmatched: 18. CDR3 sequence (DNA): TGCGCCAGCACCCAGGGGGGTCCTTCCGAAGGACTCACTGAAGCTTTCTTT. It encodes CASTQGGPSEGLTEAFF.

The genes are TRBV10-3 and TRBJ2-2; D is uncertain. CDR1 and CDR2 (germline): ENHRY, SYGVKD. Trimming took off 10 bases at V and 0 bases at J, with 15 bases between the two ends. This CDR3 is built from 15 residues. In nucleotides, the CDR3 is TGTGCCACCGCAGACTCCAACGCGAACACCGGGGAGCTGTTTTTT. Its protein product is CATADSNANTGELFF.